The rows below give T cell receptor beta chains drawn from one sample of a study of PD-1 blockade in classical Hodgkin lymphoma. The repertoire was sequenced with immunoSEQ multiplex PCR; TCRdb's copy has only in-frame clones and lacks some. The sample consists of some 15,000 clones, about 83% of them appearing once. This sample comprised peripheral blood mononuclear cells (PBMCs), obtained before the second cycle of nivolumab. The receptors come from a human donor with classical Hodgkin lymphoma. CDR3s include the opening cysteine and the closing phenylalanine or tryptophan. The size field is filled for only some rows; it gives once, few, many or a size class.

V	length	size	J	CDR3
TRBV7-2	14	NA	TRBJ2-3	CASSLVQGPDTQYF
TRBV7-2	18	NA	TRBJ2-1	CASSPNGLAGVSSNEQFF
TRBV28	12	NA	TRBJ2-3	CASSLGGGTQYF
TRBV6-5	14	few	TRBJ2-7	CASSYLTGPYEQYF
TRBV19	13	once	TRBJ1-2	CASRSDISFGYTF
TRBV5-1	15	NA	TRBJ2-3	CASSLDGPHTDTQYF
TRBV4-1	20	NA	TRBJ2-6	CASSQWGPGQGIPGANVLTF
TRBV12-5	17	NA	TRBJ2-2	CASGWAPVGTVTGELFF
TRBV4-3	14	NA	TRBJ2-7	CASSQGTGDYEQYF
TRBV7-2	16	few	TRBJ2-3	CASSLGRETPWDTQYF
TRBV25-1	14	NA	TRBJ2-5	CASSDRGARETQYF
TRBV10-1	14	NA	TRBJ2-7	CATSSGGEPYEQYF
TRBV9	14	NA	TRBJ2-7	CASSVGPGIYEQYF
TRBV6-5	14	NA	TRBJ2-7	CASSSTRYSYEQYF
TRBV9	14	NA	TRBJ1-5	CASSAAGEGQPQHF
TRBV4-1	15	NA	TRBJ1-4	CASSQEGALREKLFF
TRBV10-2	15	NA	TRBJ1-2	CASREGLAEGYGYTF